What follows describes a single T cell receptor (beta chain). As yet, its antigen is unknown. The PCR made use of 60 Vbeta and 13 Jbeta primers. Repertoires were generated with immunoSEQ multiplex PCR, while TCRdb's copy carries only in-frame clones and drops some. The sample data list about 140,000 clones. The sample is drawn from a study of cytomegalovirus exposure and HLA in healthy donors. Study outcomes and limitations: It was reported that the classifier diagnosed cytomegalovirus status with high specificity and sensitivity in both the original and validation cohorts. Rare sequences made up most TCRs, while some public TCRs were found in many donors. Productive status was seen about 87% or about 30% of the time for most TCR beta V segments in an earlier analysis. Another analysis was done later, and it associated around 17,000 TCR beta sequences with HLA alleles at 0.05 false discovery rate.

The length of the CDR3 is 14 residues. V gave up 2 bases and J gave up 9 bases, with 14 bases separating them. Germline CDR1 reads MNHEY; CDR2 reads SMNVEV (reference sequence). This rearrangement joins TRBV27 to TRBJ2-1; D is unresolved. Specimen: PBMCs. This TCR was recovered from a man aged 40-49 years in good health and CMV-seronegative. CDR3 bases: TGTGCCAGCAGTTTAGCCAGTTTTTCTCGTGAGCAGTTCTTC. This sequence encodes CASSLASFSREQFF.